These T cell receptor beta chains were read from a single sample in a study of beta chain features in type 1 diabetes. TCRdb's table, derived via immunoSEQ multiplex PCR, lists solely in-frame clones and lacks some. Of hundreds of thousands of clones listed, roughly an eighth are singletons. Material for sequencing was naive CD4+ T cells from blood. Receptors originate from a woman between 18 and 29 years old in good health. CDR3s include the opening cysteine and the closing phenylalanine or tryptophan. D genes are given only for firm matches. Not every row has a clone size; where given, it reads once, few, many or a size class.

-	TRBV7-2	-	TRBJ2-3	TGTGCCAGCAGCTTGGGTCGCAGAGATACGCAGTATTTT	CASSLGRRDTQYF
-	TRBV19	TRBD1	TRBJ2-1	TGTGCCAGTAGTCTGACATCAGGGGGCGCATACAATGAGCAGTTCTTC	CASSLTSGGAYNEQFF
few	TRBV7-2	-	TRBJ2-5	TGTGCCAGCAGCTTAGCTGGGAGACAAGAGACCCAGTACTTC	CASSLAGRQETQYF
-	TRBV30	TRBD2	TRBJ2-3	TGTGCCTGGATCCCGGGACTAGCGGGAGAAGAAGGCGGCACAGATACGCAGTATTTT	CAWIPGLAGEEGGTDTQYF
-	TRBV5-4	-	TRBJ2-3	TGTGCCAGCAGCAGGGCTAAAGCCCCGGCAGATACGCAGTATTTT	CASSRAKAPADTQYF
few	TRBV27	-	TRBJ2-1	TGTGCCAGCAGTACTTACAATGAGCAGTTCTTC	CASSTYNEQFF
-	TRBV29-1	TRBD1	TRBJ2-5	TGCAGCGGAATTAGGGACAGTCAAGAGACCCAGTACTTC	CSGIRDSQETQYF
few	TRBV4-1	-	TRBJ1-6	TGCGCCAGCAGCCAAGTTCCCCCTCGACCCCGATCACCCCTCCACTTT	CASSQVPPRPRSPLHF
few	TRBV7-9	-	TRBJ2-1	TGTGCCAGCAGCTTAAAGTTCGGGACGGGAGACAATGAGCAGTTCTTC	CASSLKFGTGDNEQFF
-	TRBV15	TRBD1	TRBJ1-1	TGTGCCACCAGCCGCCGGGACAGACTTTTTATGAACACTGAAGCTTTCTTT	CATSRRDRLFMNTEAFF
-	TRBV4-2	-	TRBJ1-4	TGTGCCAGCAGCCAAGAGGTGTCAGAAAAACTGTTTTTT	CASSQEVSEKLFF
-	TRBV19	TRBD1	TRBJ1-6	TGTGCCAGTAGCTACACAGGGGAATCACCCCTCCACTTT	CASSYTGESPLHF
-	TRBV5-1	-	TRBJ2-5	TGCGCCAGCAGCTTCCACGTCCAAGAGACCCAGTACTTC	CASSFHVQETQYF
-	TRBV5-1	-	TRBJ1-6	TGCGCCAGTACCGTCGGGACGGGCAATTCACCCCTCCACTTT	CASTVGTGNSPLHF
-	TRBV20-1	-	TRBJ2-5	TGCAGTGTGGACGGACCCCACAGTCCGTACTTC	CSVDGPHSPYF
-	TRBV2	-	TRBJ2-1	TGTGCCAGCAGTGTCCGGACAGTTCATTTTGAGCAGTTCTTC	CASSVRTVHFEQFF
-	TRBV11-2	-	TRBJ2-4	TGTGCCAGCAGCTTCAGGCGAGAAAACATTCAGTACTTC	CASSFRRENIQYF
few	TRBV28	-	TRBJ2-7	TGTGCCAGCAGTTTTACCTACGAGCAGTACTTC	CASSFTYEQYF
-	TRBV4-2	-	TRBJ2-1	TGTGCCAGCAGCCAAGGAGTTCGGGGCCTTGAAAGCAATGAGCAGTTCTTC	CASSQGVRGLESNEQFF
-	TRBV30	-	TRBJ1-3	TGTGCCTGGAAGGGGCACAACACCATATATTTT	CAWKGHNTIYF
-	TRBV28	TRBD1	TRBJ2-2	TGTGCCAGTTTGACAGGGCCCACAGGTTTCGGGGAGCTGTTTTTT	CASLTGPTGFGELFF
-	TRBV29-1	-	TRBJ2-3	TGCAGCGTTCGGATACAGATCACAGATACGCAGTATTTT	CSVRIQITDTQYF
few	TRBV9	-	TRBJ2-5	TGTGCCAGCAGCGTAGGGGTAATAGCCTGGGAGACCCAGTACTTC	CASSVGVIAWETQYF
few	TRBV7-2	-	TRBJ2-7	TGTGCCAGCAGCTTAGAGGGGACCCCGGGGGAGCAGTACTTC	CASSLEGTPGEQYF
many	TRBV7-9	-	TRBJ2-1	TGTGCCAGCAGCTTGATTGGTGAGCAGTTCTTC	CASSLIGEQFF
few	TRBV6-1	-	TRBJ2-3	TGTGCCAGCAGTGGCCCAGCCACAGATACGCAGTATTTT	CASSGPATDTQYF
-	TRBV4-3	-	TRBJ1-2	TGCGCCAGCAGCCAAGGTGCCACCGCTAACTATGGCTACACCTTC	CASSQGATANYGYTF
-	TRBV7-2	TRBD1	TRBJ2-5	TGTGCCAGCAGCCCACGACCCGGGACAGGGCGAGAGACCCAGTACTTC	CASSPRPGTGRETQYF
-	TRBV11-1	-	TRBJ2-5	TGTGCCAGCAGCCCGTCTGAAGAGACCCAGTACTTC	CASSPSEETQYF
few	TRBV5-4	-	TRBJ2-1	TGTGCCAGCAGCTTGAAAAGGAGCCTTATCTACAATGAGCAGTTCTTC	CASSLKRSLIYNEQFF
-	TRBV7-7	-	TRBJ1-5	TGTGCCAGCAGCGCCACAGAGAATCAGCCCCAGCATTTT	CASSATENQPQHF
few	TRBV7-2	-	TRBJ2-3	TGTGCCAGCAGCTATAGGGGGGGCGCAGATACGCAGTATTTT	CASSYRGGADTQYF
few	TRBV9	-	TRBJ1-1	TGTGCCAGCAGCGTAGAGGGGCTGGCTGAAGCTTTCTTT	CASSVEGLAEAFF
-	TRBV6-1	TRBD2	TRBJ2-1	TGTGCCAGCAGTGTAACTCTAGCGGTGAATGAGCAGTTCTTC	CASSVTLAVNEQFF
-	TRBV10-3	TRBD1	TRBJ2-5	TGTGCCATCAGTCCCGGGACAGGGGTAGAGACCCAGTACTTC	CAISPGTGVETQYF
-	TRBV14	TRBD2	TRBJ2-2	TGTGCCAGCAGGGCCGGGACTAGGGCGAACACCGGGGAGCTGTTTTTT	CASRAGTRANTGELFF
-	TRBV7-2	-	TRBJ1-2	TGTGCCAGCAGCTTTTCCGGGACAACCTACACCTTC	CASSFSGTTYTF